The sequence of this T cell receptor (beta chain) was determined in a study of shared clonotypes between healthy human individuals (dated by TCRdb to 2020 to 2022). At the level of the whole study: Three men and a couple of women, aged 18 to 49 years, made up the cohort. For each donor, CD4 naive and CD4 memory were each run on three plates, CD8 naive on two plates, and CD8 memory on one plate. Blood TCR repertoires of 5 or 6 healthy adults were deeply sequenced to estimate repertoire size and the extent of clonotype sharing between individuals. Different laboratories and diverse techniques were used to prepare libraries and sequence TCR repertoires, to increase sequencing depth and limit assay-specific biases. Between about 0.94 and 8.9 billion PBMCs per donor were obtained by leukapheresis.

Study-wide findings and limitations: Pairwise subsampling indicated that sequencing depth was expected to affect the degree of clonotype sharing among donors. Incomplete sequencing was indicated by rarefaction of sorted-subset datasets, despite the large sequencing depth. Because the study included only a small number of donors, the genetic and exposure-history diversity represented was limited. Sharing across a few donors was observed for approximately 5% of naive CD4, over 3% of naive CD8, 2% to 2.5% of memory CD4, and roughly 0.4% of memory CD8 clonotypes. Higher generation probabilities were observed for clonotypes shared by all four sorted-subset donors than for non-shared clonotypes. Sampling was restricted to blood, and TCR repertoires in tissues likely differ from the TCR repertoires found in blood. Larger estimated clonotype richness was generally found for naive subsets than for memory subsets.

The donors were healthy, HIV-negative adults who had no recently reported acute infections or vaccinations. Every donor was a Caucasian adult living in Nashville, Tennessee, USA. CD8 memory samples were composed of magnetically selected CD45RO+ cells combined with CCR7-negative CD45RA+ effector memory (TemRA) cells. Blood was obtained by leukapheresis, after which PBMCs were separated by Ficoll-Histopaque density gradient centrifugation and cryopreserved in liquid nitrogen vapor phase. Purity and quantity of every magnetically sorted T cell population were checked by analytical flow cytometry. Genomic DNA was isolated from every sorted fraction and measured by UV absorbance on a Nanodrop 2000c. Notes on this clone: It has no known antigen specificity. No much larger clonotype is one base removed from it; base qualities were not supplied.

Using the deep immunoSEQ assay, TCR CDR3 regions were amplified from genomic DNA by multiplex PCR. For each cell subset, the extracted genomic DNA was distributed evenly across all wells of several immunoSEQ 96-well plates, and each plate served as one replicate. For sorted subsets, roughly 190 ng of genomic DNA, equivalent to around 31,000 T cell genomes, went into each replicate PCR. The purified libraries were quantified using a Qubit 3.0 fluorometer, sized with a Bioanalyzer 2100, and then quantified again using the KAPA Library Quantification kit. Each immunoSEQ 96-well plate was sequenced on its own single-read 150-cycle Illumina NextSeq 550 flow cell. The paper's processing steps were these. Because the immunoSEQ output included only junctional sequences and no quality scores, the filtering could not be the same as the filtering used for full-length reads. Sequences were annotated with PyIR, a Python wrapper for IgBLAST v1.9, using IMGT germline references to assign V/J genes and CDR3. Any read was removed if the V/J assignment was weak (E-value above 1e-6), the CDR3 was missing, or the read contained stop codons, out-of-frame junctions, or ambiguous translated residues. V3J clonotypes were defined as sequences sharing the same inferred V gene, J gene, and CDR3 amino acid sequence. The percentage overlap between two repertoires was calculated by dividing the number of shared unique clonotypes by the size of the smaller repertoire. RTK rarefaction, the Chao1 estimator, and Recon v2.1 estimates of unobserved clonotypes were used to assess repertoire richness. OLGA was used to compute generation probabilities for all TCRbeta clonotypes that the gDNA method yielded from a handful of donors. TCRdb provides this immuneACCESS table in a form limited to in-frame rearrangements. Some clones are lacking; in checked studies, under half of them reflect an unresolved V gene, and why the rest are absent is not known. V, J and clone size are those of that table, while D and trimming were read from the DNA. In all, the sample holds under 350,000 clones, and about nine tenths of those were seen once. Under 20% of the sample is held by the ten biggest clonotypes.

The CDR3 covers 15 residues, taking in both the cysteine and the phenylalanine. Solely the CDR3 DNA is kept, with 45 bases framed from the first base. Trimming removed 1 base from V and 9 bases from J; the gene matches leave 5 bases unexplained. CDR1 and CDR2, per the germline V gene, are SGHNT and YENEEA. The sequenced sample was memory CD8+ T cells sorted from blood. The sample's cell subset or site label is to be understood as: CD45RO+ cells pooled with CCR7-negative TemRA cells. The receptor's source is a man aged 18 to 30 in good health. This receptor chain uses TRBV11-3 and TRBJ2-1, with 11 bases matching TRBD2. This receptor has the CDR3 CASSLASGGIPEQFF. The DNA sequence reads TGTGCCAGCAGCTTAGCTAGCGGGGGGATTCCTGAGCAGTTCTTC.